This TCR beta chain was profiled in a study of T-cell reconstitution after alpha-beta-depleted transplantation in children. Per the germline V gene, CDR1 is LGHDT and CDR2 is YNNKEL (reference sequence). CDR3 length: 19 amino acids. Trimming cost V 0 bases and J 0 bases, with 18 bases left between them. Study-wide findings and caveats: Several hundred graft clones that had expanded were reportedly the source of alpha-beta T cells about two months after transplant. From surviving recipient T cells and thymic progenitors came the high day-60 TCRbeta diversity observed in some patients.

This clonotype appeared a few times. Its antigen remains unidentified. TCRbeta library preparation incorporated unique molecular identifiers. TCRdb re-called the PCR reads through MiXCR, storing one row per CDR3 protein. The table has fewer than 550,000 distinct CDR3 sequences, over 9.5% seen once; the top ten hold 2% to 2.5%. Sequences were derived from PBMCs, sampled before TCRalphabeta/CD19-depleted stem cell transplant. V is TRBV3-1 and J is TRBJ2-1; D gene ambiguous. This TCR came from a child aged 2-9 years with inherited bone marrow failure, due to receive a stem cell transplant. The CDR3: CASSQDKSLTRRSYNEQFF. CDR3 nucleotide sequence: TGTGCCAGCAGCCAAGATAAGTCCTTAACGCGACGCTCCTACAATGAGCAGTTCTTC.